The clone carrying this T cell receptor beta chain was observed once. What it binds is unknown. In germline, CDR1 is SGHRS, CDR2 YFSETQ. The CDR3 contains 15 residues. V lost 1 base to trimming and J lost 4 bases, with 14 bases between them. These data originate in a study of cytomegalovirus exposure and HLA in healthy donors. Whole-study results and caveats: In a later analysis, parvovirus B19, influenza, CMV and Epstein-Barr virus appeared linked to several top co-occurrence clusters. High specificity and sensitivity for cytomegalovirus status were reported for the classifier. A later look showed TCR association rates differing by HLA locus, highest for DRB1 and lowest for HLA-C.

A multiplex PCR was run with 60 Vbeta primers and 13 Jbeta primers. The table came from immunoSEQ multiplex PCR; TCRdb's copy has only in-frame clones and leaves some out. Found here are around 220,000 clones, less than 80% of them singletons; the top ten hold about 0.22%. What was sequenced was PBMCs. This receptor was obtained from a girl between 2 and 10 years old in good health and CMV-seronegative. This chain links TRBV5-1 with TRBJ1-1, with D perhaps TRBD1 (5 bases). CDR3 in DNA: TGCGCCAGCAGCTTGACCTCTCTTAGGGGCACTGAAGCTTTCTTT. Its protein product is CASSLTSLRGTEAFF.